This T cell receptor beta chain was sequenced in a study of early T cells in non-severe SARS-CoV-2 infection (dated by TCRdb to the early 2020s). Some background on the complete study: TCR sequencing used bulk RNA from unsorted whole blood, so alpha and beta chains could not be paired.

Clipping removes 5 bases from V and 5 bases from J, with 6 as the unmatched junction base count. From the germline V gene (reference sequence), CDR1 is SEHNR and CDR2 is FQNEAQ. The CDR3, from cysteine to phenylalanine, totals 14 residues. The sequence is cut down to CDR3 DNA, 42 bases in frame from base 1. Libraries were prepared through 5' RACE. Sequencing was carried out with a NextSeq 500. In the TCR library protocol, unique molecular identifiers were attached to individual cDNA molecules to correct for PCR bias and sequencing error. TCR alpha and beta chains were both sequenced, and the abundances of alpha and beta sequences in each sample were closely correlated with each other. Under the source paper's analysis protocol: V gene, J gene and CDR3 annotation of TCR sequences was performed with Decombinator V4. TCRs were defined as expanded if a significant change between any two time points was detected under a Poisson model with p below 0.0001. TCR abundances were normalised to the total number of TCRs sequenced in each sample and reported as counts per million. MAIT TCRs were defined by TRAV1-2 paired with TRAJ12, TRAJ20 or TRAJ33, and iNKT TCRs by TRAV10 paired with TRAJ18. VDJdb, accessed on 1 November 2021, was searched for TCRs annotated for CMV, EBV and SARS-CoV-2, and TCRs annotated for more than one antigen were excluded. TCRdb applied fastp at Q25 and MiXCR to the public reads, then kept only in-frame beta chains. CDR3 protein duplicates are merged, each entry listing the most common genes and DNA. V and J calls and clone size were set by TCRdb, not the authors. This sample gives about 18,000 distinct CDR3 sequences in total; roughly 6.1% of them show up just once. The ten largest clones take up 6.3% of the sample.

This clonotype has a count of ten or more. Its antigen is still unknown. Per-base quality was not reported, and no clone a single base away is much larger than it. Summary of the overall study and its limitations: VDJdb matching was skewed toward anti-spike CD8 responses and likely underestimated virus-specific expansions, missing private and CD4 specificities.

Set within a cohort of healthcare workers in London, UK, this nested case-control study involved weekly PCR testing of nasopharyngeal swabs along with blood sampling. Healthcare workers were recruited during the week of the UK lockdown, between 23 and 31 March 2020, and followed weekly for up to roughly 15 weeks. The chain joins TRBV7-9 to TRBJ2-7; 10 bases in between match TRBD1. The sample consisted of whole blood. The sequence was obtained from an adult who was a healthcare worker with PCR-confirmed SARS-CoV-2 infection or an uninfected control (not recorded which). Here is the DNA: TGTGCCAGCAGCCGACAGGGGGCTGAACACGAGCAGTACTTC. Translation gives CASSRQGAEHEQYF.